These 18 T cell receptor beta chains were all obtained from the same sample, sequenced in a study of graft-versus-host responses after intestinal transplantation. These receptors' antigens are unknown. The table came from immunoSEQ multiplex PCR; TCRdb's copy has only in-frame clones and leaves some out. The sample records about 88,000 clones, roughly 90% being singletons. The material was unstimulated CD4+ T cells sorted from spleen or lymph node cells, obtained before intestinal transplant. The receptors here all came from a human donor who received an intestinal transplant.

The V gene is TRBV2, the J gene TRBJ2-5; tentative D call: TRBD1 (6 bases). Trimming took 0 bases from V and 11 from J, leaving 22 bases between them. Germline V gene lookup returns CDR1 SNHLY and CDR2 FYNNEI. This CDR3 has 16 residues. The CDR3 DNA is TGTGCCAGCAGTGAAGCGCTAGGCAGGGGTACGTCAGAGCAGTACTTC. This encodes CASSEALGRGTSEQYF.

The chain is built from TRBV9 and TRBJ2-1; D not resolved. The V gene lost 4 bases and the J gene lost 8 bases, with 10 bases spanning the gap. The CDR3 totals 12 residues. Germline V lookup: CDR1 SGDLS, CDR2 YYNGEE. CDR3 nucleotides: TGTGCCAGCAGCCCACATTCTTATGAGCAGTTCTTC. Protein: CASSPHSYEQFF.

The genes are TRBV5-1 and TRBJ1-1; TRBD1 aligns across 7 bases. CDR1 SGHRS and CDR2 YFSETQ come from the germline V gene. Unmatched junction bases numbered 8, after V lost 1 base and J lost 2 bases. The length of the CDR3 is 16 residues. CDR3 coding DNA: TGCGCCAGCAGCTTGTTTCTCGGACAGGCCAACACTGAAGCTTTCTTT. Its translation is CASSLFLGQANTEAFF.

The rearrangement uses TRBV7-3 and TRBJ2-5; a possible D gene is TRBD1 (6 bases). The V gene's germline CDR1 is SGHTA and CDR2 FQGTGA. CDR3 length: 14 residues. Trimming removed 2 bases from V and 5 bases from J, with 12 bases in between. This chain's CDR3 is CASSLGGQGETQYF. CDR3 bases: TGTGCCAGCAGCTTAGGAGGTCAGGGGGAGACCCAGTACTTC.

As concerns this clone: One end of the junction fails to match germline, which may point to a read error. The genes are TRBV7-9 and TRBJ2-7; D is unresolved. CDR1 and CDR2 from the germline V gene are SEHNR and FQNEAQ (reference sequence). This CDR3 has 14 amino acids. The CDR3 loop reads CASSFPVASHEQYF. In DNA form, the CDR3 reads TGTGCCAGCAGCTTTCCCGTGGCCTCCCACGAGCAGTACTTC. Together with reference TRBV7-9 and TRBJ2-7, the CDR3 gives the full variable domain: DTGVSQNPRHKITKRGQNVTFRCDPISEHNRLYWYRQTLGQGPEFLTYFQNEAQLEKSRLLSDRFSAERPKGSFSTLEIQRTEQGDSAMYLCASSFPVASHEQYFGPGTRLTVT.

The chain uses TRBV28 and TRBJ1-6, with 9 nucleotides matching TRBD1. J gave up 9 bases and V 8 bases, and 5 bases lay outside the gene matches. Germline CDR1 and CDR2: MDHEN and SYDVKM. The length of the CDR3 is 13 residues. CDR3 nucleotide sequence: TGTGCCAGCCGGGGACAGGGTGGTTCACCCCTCCACTTT. Translation: CASRGQGGSPLHF.

V gene TRBV6-5 combines with J gene TRBJ2-7; maybe TRBD1 (5 bases). This CDR3 has 14 residues. Trimming took off 0 bases at V and 5 bases at J, with 11 bases between the two ends. Germline values: CDR1 MNHEY, CDR2 SVGAGI. For the CDR3, the DNA is TGTGCCAGCAGTTACTCGAAATCCAGGGACGAGCAGTACTTC. Amino acids: CASSYSKSRDEQYF.

This chain links TRBV6-6 with TRBJ2-5; 8 positions agree with TRBD1. The V gene end was trimmed by 8 bases and the J gene end by 5 bases; junction bases not matched to a gene: 7. The length of the CDR3 is 13 residues. Looked up from germline, CDR1 is MNHNY and CDR2 is SVGAGI (reference sequence). The CDR3 DNA reads TGTGCCAGCGGACTGACAGGGGTTGAGACCCAGTACTTC. Its protein is CASGLTGVETQYF.

V usage is TRBV7-8 and J usage is TRBJ1-1; D possibly corresponds to TRBD1 (6 bases). The length of the CDR3 is 13 residues. Germline lookup yields CDR1 SGHVS and CDR2 FQNEAQ. V was trimmed by 5 bases and J by 6 bases, leaving 13 bases between them. The CDR3 nucleotides read TGTGCCAGCAGCCTCACCAGGGGCTCTGAAGCTTTCTTT. Translating gives CASSLTRGSEAFF.

This chain uses TRBV7-8 with TRBJ1-2; possible D gene TRBD1, 6 bases. The CDR3 runs 14 residues. Germline loops: CDR1 SGHVS, CDR2 FQNEAQ. With 1 base removed from V and 8 bases from J, the gap between germline ends came to 14 bases. CDR3 region: CASSLDQGLGGYTF. Written as DNA, the CDR3 is TGTGCCAGCAGCTTAGATCAGGGGCTGGGGGGCTACACCTTC. Together with reference TRBV7-8 and TRBJ1-2, the CDR3 gives the full variable domain: GAGVSQSPRYKVAKRGQDVALRCDPISGHVSLFWYQQALGQGPEFLTYFQNEAQLDKSGLPSDRFFAERPEGSVSTLKIQRTQQEDSAVYLCASSLDQGLGGYTFGSGTRLTVV.

The gene calls are TRBV5-1 and TRBJ1-2, with 8 bases aligning to TRBD1. Germline trimming cut 5 bases from V and 2 bases from J; bases unmatched to any gene: 14. The CDR3 runs 17 residues. Germline V gene data show CDR1 as SGHRS and CDR2 as YFSETQ. The CDR3 reads CASSPAGGASANYGYTF. For the CDR3, the DNA is TGCGCCAGCAGTCCAGCAGGGGGCGCTTCGGCCAACTATGGCTACACCTTC.

The J gene is TRBJ1-1, the V gene TRBV6-6; D unclear. The CDR3 is 13 amino acids. V lost 6 bases and J lost 2, with 10 bases in between. Germline V lookup: CDR1 MNHNY, CDR2 SVGAGI (reference sequence). The CDR3 nucleotides read TGTGCCAGCAGCGTAGACATAAACACTGAAGCTTTCTTT. It yields the protein CASSVDINTEAFF.

V gene TRBV19 combines with J gene TRBJ2-1; no clear D. The germline gives CDR1 LNHDA, CDR2 SQIVND (reference sequence). CDR3 length: 17 residues. The V end lost 1 base, the J end lost 1 base, and 14 bases lay between the germline ends. CDR3 protein: CASSIVGSLTSYNEQFF. CDR3 DNA: TGTGCCAGTAGTATAGTGGGTAGCTTGACGTCCTACAATGAGCAGTTCTTC.

This chain joins TRBV7-2 and TRBJ1-1; 10 positions match TRBD1. V shed 5 bases, J shed 1 base, and the junction held 4 bases outside the gene matches. The length of the CDR3 is 15 residues. Germline-derived CDR1 and CDR2 are SGHTA and FQGNSA. In nucleotides, the CDR3 is TGTGCCAGCAGCCCACGGACAGGGGGGAACACTGAAGCTTTCTTT. Translating gives CASSPRTGGNTEAFF.

The chain joins TRBV9 to TRBJ1-4, with TRBD1 identical over 8 bases. From germline, CDR1 is SGDLS and CDR2 YYNGEE. Trimming at V came to 2 bases and at J to 3 bases, leaving 3 bases not matched to a gene. The CDR3 loop spans 15 amino acids. For the CDR3, the DNA is TGTGCCAGCAGCGTCTGGACAGGGCCTAATGAAAAACTGTTTTTT. Translated, it gives CASSVWTGPNEKLFF. Full variable domain (rest looked up from reference TRBV9 and TRBJ1-4): DSGVTQTPKHLITATGQRVTLRCSPRSGDLSVYWYQQSLDQGLQFLIQYYNGEERAKGNILERFSAQQFPDLHSELNLSSLELGDSALYFCASSVWTGPNEKLFFGSGTQLSVL.

V is TRBV10-1 and J is TRBJ2-3; no reliable D call. Germline V lookup: CDR1 WNHNN, CDR2 SYGVQD (reference sequence). V was shortened by 3 bases and J by 2 bases, with 6 bases between the two germline ends. The CDR3 extends over 13 amino acids. Here the CDR3 reads CASSDPLTDTQYF. Written as DNA, the CDR3 is TGCGCCAGCAGTGACCCTCTCACAGATACGCAGTATTTT.

The chain has TRBV5-1 and TRBJ2-1, with D perhaps matching TRBD1 (5 bases). The CDR3 length is 14 residues. CDR1 and CDR2 from the germline V gene are SGHRS and YFSETQ. V was pared by 0 bases and J by 6 bases, with 10 bases between. CDR3 DNA: TGCGCCAGCAGCTTGGGGGAACAGGTCAATGAGCAGTTCTTC. This gives the protein CASSLGEQVNEQFF.

This clone came up a few times. This rearrangement joins TRBV29-1 to TRBJ1-1; possible D gene TRBD1, 5 bases. The CDR3 contains 13 residues. Germline V lookup: CDR1 SQVTM, CDR2 ANQGSEA. Between the trimmed V and J ends, which lost 4 bases and 0 bases, there was a span of 9 bases. CDR3 sequence reads: CSVGKGMNTEAFF. Here the CDR3 DNA reads TGCAGCGTTGGGAAGGGGATGAACACTGAAGCTTTCTTT. Supplemented by reference TRBV29-1 and TRBJ1-1, the full variable domain reads SAVISQKPSRDICQRGTSLTIQCQVDSQVTMMFWYRQQPGQSLTLIATANQGSEATYESGFVIDKFPISRPNLTFSTLTVSNMSPEDSSIYLCSVGKGMNTEAFFGQGTRLTVV.